The 27 T cell receptor beta chains reported below all come from one sample, sequenced in a study of blood T cell repertoires in COVID-19. Libraries were prepared by immunoSEQ multiplex PCR; TCRdb keeps only in-frame clonotypes and omits some of them. Here the sample spans 140,000 to 150,000 clones, about 80% being singletons. Sequencing used PBMCs or T cells enriched from blood (not recorded which). These receptors were obtained from a woman between 45 and 60 years old who had recovered from COVID-19.

The chain carries TRBV6-5 and TRBJ2-5; possible D gene TRBD1, 6 bases. The CDR3 has 15 amino acids. Trimming removed 1 base from V and 1 base from J, with 10 bases in between. Germline lookup yields CDR1 MNHEY and CDR2 SVGAGI. The CDR3 region is CASSYFGDTQETQYF. CDR3 coding DNA: TGTGCCAGCAGTTACTTTGGGGACACCCAAGAGACCCAGTACTTC.

The gene calls are TRBV19 and TRBJ2-1; the match to TRBD2 covers 9 bases. Losses at the gene ends were 6 bases for V and 4 bases for J; bases not matched to a gene: 7. Germline lookup yields CDR1 LNHDA and CDR2 SQIVND (reference sequence). The CDR3 contains 15 residues. DNA for the CDR3: TGTGCCAGTAGCCTTATAGCGGGGGTGTACAATGAGCAGTTCTTC. This gives the protein CASSLIAGVYNEQFF.

DNA for the CDR3: TGTGCCAGCAGCTTCGACTTACGAGAGACCCAGTACTTC. Protein: CASSFDLRETQYF. V gene TRBV7-9 combines with J gene TRBJ2-5, with D uncertain. Trimming stripped 3 bases from V and 4 bases from J, with 9 bases between. Germline V gene data show CDR1 as SEHNR and CDR2 as FQNEAQ (reference sequence). The CDR3 spans 13 residues.

The V and J genes are TRBV15 and TRBJ2-3; TRBD2 aligns across 8 bases. Germline CDR1 and CDR2: LNHNV and YYDKDF (reference sequence). Trimming at V came to 0 bases and at J to 5 bases, leaving 19 bases not matched to a gene. The CDR3 sequence is 20 residues long. For the CDR3, the DNA is TGTGCCACCAGCAGAGATTCCCCCGGGGGTAGCGGGGCAACCTTAGATACGCAGTATTTT. It is translated as CATSRDSPGGSGATLDTQYF. The whole variable domain, remainder taken from reference TRBV15 and TRBJ2-3, is DAMVIQNPRYQVTQFGKPVTLSCSQTLNHNVMYWYQQKSSQAPKLLFHYYDKDFNNEADTPDNFQSRRPNTSFCFLDIRSPGLGDTAMYLCATSRDSPGGSGATLDTQYFGPGTRLTVL.

This sequence joins TRBV27 and TRBJ2-1, with TRBD2 matching over 10 bases. The V segment lost 1 base and the J segment 0 bases; nucleotides outside the gene matches: 9. The V gene's germline CDR1 is MNHEY and CDR2 SMNVEV (reference sequence). This CDR3 comprises 19 residues. CDR3: CASSLYNPSGGFSYNEQFF. In DNA, the CDR3 is TGTGCCAGCAGTTTATATAACCCTAGCGGGGGTTTCTCCTACAATGAGCAGTTCTTC.

The chain joins TRBV2 to TRBJ1-6; D not resolved. The germline gives CDR1 SNHLY, CDR2 FYNNEI. The CDR3 is 14 amino acids. Trimming removed 1 base at V and 7 bases at J, with 8 bases between. Here the CDR3 DNA reads TGTGCCAGCAGTGAAGTGGGCGACAATTCACCCCTCCACTTT. This sequence encodes CASSEVGDNSPLHF.

This clone was recorded once. DNA of the CDR3: TGTGCCAGCAGCCTCAGGGCAATCGGGGAGCTGTTTTTT. Protein sequence: CASSLRAIGELFF. The chain couples TRBV7-9 to TRBJ2-2; weak D call: TRBD1 (5 bases). The CDR3 loop spans 13 amino acids. Germline-derived CDR1 and CDR2 are SEHNR and FQNEAQ (reference sequence). The V and J ends lost 5 bases and 7 bases respectively, with 11 bases between them.

The genes are TRBV28 and TRBJ2-7; 9 bases match TRBD1. The CDR3 runs to 15 residues. V gave up 3 bases and J gave up 5 bases; unmatched junction bases: 8. The V gene's germline CDR1 is MDHEN and CDR2 SYDVKM. CDR3 region: CASSFFNRGLDEQYF. CDR3 in DNA: TGTGCCAGCAGTTTTTTCAACAGGGGGCTGGACGAGCAGTACTTC.

This clone has more than one count but fewer than ten. The rearrangement links TRBV18 to TRBJ2-2; 10 bases are a match to TRBD1. CDR3 length: 15 amino acids. From germline, CDR1 is KGHSH and CDR2 LQKENI. Trimming removed 2 bases from V and 4 bases from J; junction bases left unmatched: 1. The CDR3 nucleotides read TGTGCCAGCTCACCAGGACAGGGGGGCACCGGGGAGCTGTTTTTT. Translated: CASSPGQGGTGELFF. Full variable domain (remainder filled in from reference TRBV18 and TRBJ2-2): NAGVMQNPRHLVRRRGQEARLRCSPMKGHSHVYWYRQLPEEGLKFMVYLQKENIIDESGMPKERFSAEFPKEGPSILRIQQVVRGDSAAYFCASSPGQGGTGELFFGEGSRLTVL.

The chain links TRBV28 to TRBJ2-7; 8 bases match TRBD1. J was trimmed by 0 bases and V by 6 bases; bases with no gene match: 4. The CDR3 has 14 amino acids. Germline loops: CDR1 MDHEN, CDR2 SYDVKM. The CDR3 sequence is CASRDGQGSYEQYV. DNA for the CDR3: TGTGCCAGCAGGGACGGACAGGGCTCCTACGAGCAGTACGTC.

This clone occurred once. The chain has TRBV2 and TRBJ1-1; 9 bases map to TRBD1. CDR1 and CDR2 from the germline V gene are SNHLY and FYNNEI. This CDR3 region has 14 residues. The trim removed 8 bases at V and 8 bases at J, leaving 12 bases unmatched. The CDR3 sequence: CASASAGTGLEAFF. The DNA of the CDR3 is TGTGCCAGCGCTAGTGCCGGGACAGGGTTGGAAGCTTTCTTT.

The CDR3 reads CASSPDRVTEAFF. The CDR3 DNA is TGTGCCAGCAGCCCGGACAGGGTCACTGAAGCTTTCTTT. This chain uses TRBV7-6 with TRBJ1-1; 8 bases line up with TRBD1. This CDR3 has 13 residues. Germline V gene data show CDR1 as SGHVS and CDR2 as FNYEAQ. V shed 5 bases and J 4 bases; nucleotides not matched to a gene: 3.

This clone was counted a single time. J is TRBJ1-5 and V is TRBV4-2; the match to TRBD1 covers 7 bases. With 0 bases clipped from V and 0 bases from J, the junction kept 8 bases outside the gene matches. Germline values: CDR1 LGHNA, CDR2 YNFKEQ. The CDR3 length is 18 residues. CDR3 sequence (DNA): TGTGCCAGCAGCCAAGATGCGACAGGGCTTTATAGCAATCAGCCCCAGCATTTT. Encoded protein: CASSQDATGLYSNQPQHF.

V and J are TRBV6-2 or TRBV6-3 and TRBJ2-4; 9 nucleotides align to TRBD1. This CDR3 spans 17 amino acids. With V trimmed by 4 bases and J by 2 bases, 9 bases remained unmatched. CDR1 is MNHEY and CDR2 is SVGEGT in the germline V gene. For the CDR3, the DNA is TGTGCCAGCAGTTCTTTACAGGGGGCGGGGACCAAAAACATTCAGTACTTC. This gives the protein CASSSLQGAGTKNIQYF.

In this sample, this clone turned up once. This chain connects TRBV6-5 to TRBJ1-5; D ambiguous. Trimming removed 5 bases from V and 6 bases from J, with 17 bases in between. Germline V lookup: CDR1 MNHEY, CDR2 SVGAGI. The CDR3 loop spans 15 amino acids. CDR3 in amino acids: CASSRSPRGGQPQHF. The CDR3 nucleotides read TGTGCCAGCAGTAGATCCCCTCGAGGTGGTCAGCCCCAGCATTTT.

In its sample, this clone was seen once. This rearrangement joins TRBV6-5 to TRBJ2-2, with 8 bases matching TRBD1. V lost 11 bases and J lost 2; bases outside the gene matches: 10. This CDR3 is built from 15 residues. Germline CDR1 MNHEY, CDR2 SVGAGI. The CDR3 nucleotides read TGTGCCGGTGAACGGGGACAGGCAAACACCGGGGAGCTGTTTTTT. Translating it yields CAGERGQANTGELFF.

This chain connects TRBV7-2 to TRBJ1-3, with D unclear. This CDR3 comprises 13 residues. V lost 4 bases to trimming and J lost 0 bases, with 4 bases between them. The germline V gene has CDR1 SGHTA and CDR2 FQGNSA. CDR3 protein: CASSSSSGNTIYF. DNA for the CDR3: TGTGCCAGCAGCTCCTCCTCTGGAAACACCATATATTTT.

The chain joins TRBV5-1 to TRBJ1-2; weak D call: TRBD1 (6 bases). From germline, CDR1 is SGHRS and CDR2 YFSETQ. The CDR3 is 13 amino acids. V gave up 0 bases and J gave up 6 bases, with 9 bases separating them. CDR3 sequence (DNA): TGCGCCAGCAGCTTGGAACAGGGAAATGGCTACACCTTC. It is translated as CASSLEQGNGYTF. Using reference TRBV5-1 and TRBJ1-2 for the parts outside the CDR3, the full variable domain is KAGVTQTPRYLIKTRGQQVTLSCSPISGHRSVSWYQQTPGQGLQFLFEYFSETQRNKGNFPGRFSGRQFSNSRSEMNVSTLELGDSALYLCASSLEQGNGYTFGSGTRLTVV.

The J gene is TRBJ2-3, the V gene TRBV24-1; D is uncertain. This CDR3 is 15 amino acids long. The V and J ends lost 4 bases and 2 bases respectively, with 12 bases between them. Germline-derived CDR1 and CDR2 are KGHDR and SFDVKD. The CDR3 bases are TGTGCCACCAGTGACTCAAAAGAGTTCACAGATACGCAGTATTTT. It yields the protein CATSDSKEFTDTQYF.

The chain uses TRBV7-2 and TRBJ2-3, with D possibly matching TRBD1 (5 bases). Trimming left V 4 bases short and J 0 bases short, with 14 bases between. Germline assignment: CDR1 SGHTA and CDR2 FQGNSA. The CDR3 is made up of 16 amino acids. The CDR3 sequence is CASSSGIGASTDTQYF. CDR3 coding DNA: TGTGCCAGCAGCTCAGGGATAGGGGCTAGCACAGATACGCAGTATTTT.

The chain uses TRBV28 and TRBJ1-2, with 7 bases identical to TRBD1. This CDR3 comprises 18 residues. The V segment lost 1 base and the J segment 0 bases; nucleotides outside the gene matches: 11. Germline values: CDR1 MDHEN, CDR2 SYDVKM. The CDR3 DNA reads as TGTGCCAGCAGTTTATTGGAGACAGGGTGGGAGGCTAACTATGGCTACACCTTC. Amino acid sequence: CASSLLETGWEANYGYTF.

The CDR3 region has the DNA TGTGCCACCAGTGAAGACAGGGCCGATGGCTACACCTTC. This encodes CATSEDRADGYTF. This sequence joins TRBV24-1 and TRBJ1-2, with 7 bases fitting TRBD1. Per the germline V gene, CDR1 is KGHDR and CDR2 is SFDVKD. V lost 4 bases, J lost 6 bases, and 4 bases stayed unmatched. This CDR3 spans 13 amino acids.

The CDR3 loop is CASSFDRVQPQHF. CDR3 bases: TGTGCCAGCAGCTTCGACAGGGTGCAGCCCCAGCATTTT. This chain links TRBV7-2 with TRBJ1-5; 7 positions agree with TRBD1. Unmatched junction bases numbered 3, after V lost 3 bases and J lost 7 bases. Germline V gene data show CDR1 as SGHTA and CDR2 as FQGNSA. This CDR3 contains 13 residues. Drawing the rest from reference TRBV7-2 and TRBJ1-5, the complete variable domain is GAGVSQSPSNKVTEKGKDVELRCDPISGHTALYWYRQSLGQGLEFLIYFQGNSAPDKSGLPSDRFSAERTGGSVSTLTIQRTQQEDSAVYLCASSFDRVQPQHFGDGTRLSIL.

The chain couples TRBV19 to TRBJ1-4; TRBD1 matches at 8 bases. The germline CDR1 and CDR2 sequences are LNHDA and SQIVND (reference sequence). With 10 bases clipped from V and 5 bases from J, the junction kept 6 bases outside the gene matches. This CDR3 is built from 13 residues. The CDR3 reads CATTGVGNEKLFF. DNA for the CDR3: TGTGCCACGACAGGGGTTGGAAATGAAAAACTGTTTTTT.

The chain couples TRBV7-2 to TRBJ1-5; no reliable D call. This CDR3 spans 15 amino acids. V lost 2 bases, J lost 1 base, and 9 bases lay in between. Germline CDR1 reads SGHTA; CDR2 reads FQGNSA. The CDR3 DNA reads as TGTGCCAGCAGCTTATCTGGGAGAAGCAATCAGCCCCAGCATTTT. Translation gives CASSLSGRSNQPQHF.

V is TRBV2 and J is TRBJ1-2; weak D call: TRBD1 (5 bases). The V gene lost 6 bases and the J gene lost 4 bases, with 15 bases spanning the gap. CDR1 and CDR2 from the germline V gene are SNHLY and FYNNEI. The CDR3 sequence is 14 residues long. The CDR3 region is CASSLEGPGYGYTF. CDR3 DNA: TGTGCCAGCAGCCTGGAGGGGCCCGGCTATGGCTACACCTTC.

Concerning this clone itself: This specimen includes other DNA sequences encoding the same CDR3. The chain uses TRBV5-1 and TRBJ2-2; TRBD1 aligns across 7 bases. The CDR3 covers 15 residues. After removal of 5 bases from V and 2 bases from J, the junction contained 6 bases not matched to a gene. Germline loops: CDR1 SGHRS, CDR2 YFSETQ. CDR3 sequence reads: CASSPGTANTGELFF. In DNA, the CDR3 is TGCGCCAGCAGTCCGGGGACAGCCAACACCGGGGAGCTGTTTTTT.